This is a list of T cell receptor beta chains from one sample in a study of naive and memory T cell subsets. Using its own MiXCR run on the UMI-ligation and nested PCR reads, TCRdb lists one record per CDR3 protein. The table has some 82,000 distinct CDR3 sequences, around 11% seen once. The sequenced sample was naive CD4+ T cells from blood. Receptors originate from a human donor in good health. CDR3s include the opening cysteine and the closing phenylalanine or tryptophan. D genes are given only for firm matches. Clone size, where shown, is once, few, many, or a class for clones that have expanded.

few | TRBJ1-1 | TRBV7-9 | NA | TGTGCCAGCAGCTTTATGGGGGGCCTGAACACTGAAGCTTTCTTT | CASSFMGGLNTEAFF
few | TRBJ1-2 | TRBV18 | NA | TGTGCCAGCTCACCAGGCGGGGAGAGCTATGGCTACACCTTC | CASSPGGESYGYTF
few | TRBJ2-1 | TRBV6-2/TRBV6-3 | NA | TGTGCCAGCAGTTACTTGGACAGTCGGGCTGAGCAGTTCTTC | CASSYLDSRAEQFF
NA | TRBJ2-7 | TRBV19 | TRBD1 | TGTGCCAGTAGCGGATCGGGACAGGGGGTCTACGAGCAGTACTTC | CASSGSGQGVYEQYF
few | TRBJ2-3 | TRBV7-3 | TRBD2 | TGTGCCAGCAGTCCTCAAGGGGGACTAGCGAGCACAGATACGCAGTATTTT | CASSPQGGLASTDTQYF
NA | TRBJ1-2 | TRBV2 | NA | TGTGCCAGCAGGAACCAGGTTATGACCTATGGCTACACCTTC | CASRNQVMTYGYTF
few | TRBJ2-7 | TRBV20-1 | NA | TGCAGTGCTGGACGGGGGAGCAGAACCTACGAGCAGTACTTC | CSAGRGSRTYEQYF
NA | TRBJ2-5 | TRBV6-6 | TRBD1 | TGTGCCAGCGGAGGGACAGGAGTACGAACCCAGTACTTC | CASGGTGVRTQYF
NA | TRBJ2-7 | TRBV7-2 | NA | TGTGCCAGCAGCTTGGACAGTACCTACGAGCAGTACTTC | CASSLDSTYEQYF
NA | TRBJ2-3 | TRBV7-2 | NA | TGTGCCAGCAGCTTAGATCCGGGGACCACAGATACGCAGTATTTT | CASSLDPGTTDTQYF
NA | TRBJ2-3 | TRBV3-1 | NA | TGTGCCAGCAGCCAAGTCCGCGGGAGCACAGATACGCAGTATTTT | CASSQVRGSTDTQYF
many | TRBJ2-7 | TRBV20-1 | NA | TGCAGTGCTAGAGATCCGACGGGGAGATCCTACGAGCAGTACTTC | CSARDPTGRSYEQYF
many | TRBJ2-2 | TRBV5-4 | TRBD1 | TGCGCCAGCAGAATACAGGGGGTAATCGGGGAGCTGTTTTTT | CASRIQGVIGELFF
few | TRBJ2-1 | TRBV6-6 | NA | TGTGCCAGCAGTTACTCGAACACGTACAATGAGCAGTTCTTC | CASSYSNTYNEQFF
few | TRBJ1-5 | TRBV7-2 | TRBD1 | TGTGCCAGCAGCCTCACAGGGACAGCTCTCAGCAATCAGCCCCAGCATTTT | CASSLTGTALSNQPQHF
NA | TRBJ1-2 | TRBV3-1 | NA | TGTGCCAGCAGCCAAGACACACGGATCTTCTATGGCTACACCTTC | CASSQDTRIFYGYTF
few | TRBJ2-5 | TRBV4-3 | TRBD1 | TGCGCCAGCAGCCTAAGACAGGGGGAAGAGACCCAGTACTTC | CASSLRQGEETQYF
many | TRBJ2-4 | TRBV9 | NA | TGTGCCAGCAGCGTAGGAACCGTATACCACAGTGAGAACATTCAGTACTTC | CASSVGTVYHSENIQYF
few | TRBJ2-5 | TRBV24-1 | NA | TGTGCCACCAGGGCGGGACCGGGGATGGAGACCCAGTACTTC | CATRAGPGMETQYF
NA | TRBJ1-6 | TRBV2 | TRBD1 | TGTGCCAGCAGCGTTTGGACAGGGCCAGATTCACCCCTCCACTTT | CASSVWTGPDSPLHF
few | TRBJ2-1 | TRBV27 | NA | TGTGCCAGCAGTTTTTACCCCTCGGGTAGCTCCTACAATGAGCAGTTCTTC | CASSFYPSGSSYNEQFF
few | TRBJ1-1 | TRBV6-6 | TRBD1 | TGTGCCAGCAGAAGACAGGGGGCGAAGAACACTGAAGCTTTCTTT | CASRRQGAKNTEAFF
NA | TRBJ2-5 | TRBV11-1 | NA | TGTGCCAGCAGCTTTAGGACAGAAGAGACCCAGTACTTC | CASSFRTEETQYF
NA | TRBJ1-5 | TRBV16 | NA | TGTGCCAGCAGCCAAAGCTATAGCAATCAGCCCCAGCATTTT | CASSQSYSNQPQHF
few | TRBJ1-5 | TRBV6-1 | NA | TGTGCCAGCAATGGAGACAGTCCATATAGCAATCAGCCCCAGCATTTT | CASNGDSPYSNQPQHF
few | TRBJ2-2 | TRBV5-1 | TRBD2 | TGCGCCAGCAGCTTGGTTGAGTTCAAGGCGGGAGGCACCGGGGAGCTGTTTTTT | CASSLVEFKAGGTGELFF